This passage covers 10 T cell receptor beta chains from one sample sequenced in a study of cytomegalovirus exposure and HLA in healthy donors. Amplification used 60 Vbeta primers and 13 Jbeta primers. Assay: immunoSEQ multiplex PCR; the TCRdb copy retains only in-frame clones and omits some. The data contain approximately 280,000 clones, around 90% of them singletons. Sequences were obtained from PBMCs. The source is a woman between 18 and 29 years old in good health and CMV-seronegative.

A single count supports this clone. Written as DNA, the CDR3 is TGTGCCAGCAGTGAGCGGGGCCGGGCGTATGAGCAGTTCTTC. It codes for CASSERGRAYEQFF. This chain joins TRBV6-1 and TRBJ2-1, with TRBD2 as a possible D gene (6 bases). Trimming left V 3 bases short and J 8 bases short, with 14 bases between. This CDR3 is 14 amino acids long. Germline-derived CDR1 and CDR2 are MNHNS and SASEGT.

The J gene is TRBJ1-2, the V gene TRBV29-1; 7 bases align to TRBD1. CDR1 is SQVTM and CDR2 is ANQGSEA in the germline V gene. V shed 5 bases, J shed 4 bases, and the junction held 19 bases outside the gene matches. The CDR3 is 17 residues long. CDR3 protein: CSVPHRGQRREIYGYTF. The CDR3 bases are TGCAGCGTTCCCCACCGGGGACAGCGAAGAGAGATCTATGGCTACACCTTC.

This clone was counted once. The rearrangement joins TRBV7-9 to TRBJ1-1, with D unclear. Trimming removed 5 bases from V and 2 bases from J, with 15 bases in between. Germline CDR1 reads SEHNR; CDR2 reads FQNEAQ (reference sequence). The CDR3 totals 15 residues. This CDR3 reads CASSPAVSFNTEAFF. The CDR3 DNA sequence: TGTGCCAGCAGCCCCGCAGTTTCTTTTAACACTGAAGCTTTCTTT.

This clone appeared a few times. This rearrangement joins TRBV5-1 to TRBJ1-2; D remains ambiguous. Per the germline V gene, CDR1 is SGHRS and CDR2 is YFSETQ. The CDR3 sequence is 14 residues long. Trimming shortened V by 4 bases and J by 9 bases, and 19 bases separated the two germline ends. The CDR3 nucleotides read TGCGCCAGCAGCCCGGGAGGAATCGGGGATAGCTACACCTTC. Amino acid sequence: CASSPGGIGDSYTF.

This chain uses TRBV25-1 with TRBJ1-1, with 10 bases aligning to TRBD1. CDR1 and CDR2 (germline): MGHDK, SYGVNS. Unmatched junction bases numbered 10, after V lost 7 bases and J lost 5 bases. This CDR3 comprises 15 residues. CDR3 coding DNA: TGTGCCAGCATATCCTGGGACAGGGGAAAGACTGAAGCTTTCTTT. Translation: CASISWDRGKTEAFF.

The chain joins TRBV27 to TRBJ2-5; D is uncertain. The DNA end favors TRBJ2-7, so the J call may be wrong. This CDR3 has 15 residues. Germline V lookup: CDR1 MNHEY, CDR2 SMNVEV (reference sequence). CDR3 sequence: CASSLSFRSSYEQYF. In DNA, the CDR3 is TGTGCCAGCAGTTTATCTTTCCGGAGCTCCTACGAGCAGTACTTC.

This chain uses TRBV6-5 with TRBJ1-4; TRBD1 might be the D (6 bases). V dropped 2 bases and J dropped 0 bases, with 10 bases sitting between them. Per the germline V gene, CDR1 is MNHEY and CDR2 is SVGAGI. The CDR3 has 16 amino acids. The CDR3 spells CASSYTGTTTNEKLFF. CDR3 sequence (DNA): TGTGCCAGCAGTTACACCGGGACAACAACTAATGAAAAACTGTTTTTT.

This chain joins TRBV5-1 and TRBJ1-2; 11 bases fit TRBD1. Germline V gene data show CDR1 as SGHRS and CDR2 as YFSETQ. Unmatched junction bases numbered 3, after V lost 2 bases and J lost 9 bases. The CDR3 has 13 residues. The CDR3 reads CASSLGTGGSYTF. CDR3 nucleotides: TGCGCCAGCAGCTTAGGGACAGGGGGAAGCTACACCTTC.

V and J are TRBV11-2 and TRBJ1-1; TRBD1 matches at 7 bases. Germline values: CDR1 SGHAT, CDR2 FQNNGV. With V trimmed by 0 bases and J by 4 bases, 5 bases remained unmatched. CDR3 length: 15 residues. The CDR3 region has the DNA TGTGCCAGCAGCTTAGATCCCGACAGGGCCACTGAAGCTTTCTTT. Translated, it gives CASSLDPDRATEAFF. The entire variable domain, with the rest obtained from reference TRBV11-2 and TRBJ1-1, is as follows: EAGVAQSPRYKIIEKRQSVAFWCNPISGHATLYWYQQILGQGPKLLIQFQNNGVVDDSQLPKDRFSAERLKGVDSTLKIQPAKLEDSAVYLCASSLDPDRATEAFFGQGTRLTVV.

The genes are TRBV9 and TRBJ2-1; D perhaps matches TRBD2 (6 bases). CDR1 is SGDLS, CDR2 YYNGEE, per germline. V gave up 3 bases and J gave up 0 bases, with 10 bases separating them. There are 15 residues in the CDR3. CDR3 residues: CASSGDWSSYNEQFF. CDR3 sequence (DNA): TGTGCCAGCAGCGGGGACTGGAGCTCCTACAATGAGCAGTTCTTC.